This entry is about one TCR beta chain. The data originate from a study of blood T cell repertoires in COVID-19. Overall study context: Sites across the United States, Italy and Spain contributed samples from acute and convalescent COVID-19. PBMCs, B-cell-depleted T cells, or T cells were the source of the cDNA or gDNA that made up the material.

Only in-frame clones appear in the TCRdb table, and some are missing; sequencing was by immunoSEQ multiplex PCR. Here the sample spans some 51,000 clones, approximately 90% being singletons. Looked up from germline, CDR1 is KGHDR and CDR2 is SFDVKD. This CDR3 has 15 amino acids. V shed 0 bases and J shed 6 bases, with 13 bases lying between them. Sequencing used peripheral blood. V and J are TRBV24-1 and TRBJ1-2; D is ambiguous. This receptor was taken from a man aged 40-50 years with acute or convalescent COVID-19. The CDR3 nucleotides read TGTGCCACCAGTGATTTGTGGCGGCTAGGCCATGGCTACACCTTC. Protein: CATSDLWRLGHGYTF.